This T cell receptor beta chain is drawn from a study of CD8+ T cells in alopecia areata. Study-wide context: Tofacitinib was taken orally by treated patients, and the dose was 5 to 10 mg twice daily.

V lost 3 bases to trimming and J lost 3 bases, with 12 bases between them. This CDR3 contains 16 residues. Germline V gene lookup returns CDR1 SNHLY and CDR2 FYNNEI. Described treatment: oral pan-JAK inhibitor, 5-10 mg twice daily. In alopecia areata patients, both lesional scalp punch biopsies and peripheral blood were collected. Study outcomes and limitations: Links between baseline CD8+ expansion and response need larger treated cohorts.

This clone was recorded a few times. Antigen: not known. Following RNA extraction, reverse transcription yielded cDNA that acted as the sequencing template. TCRdb's copy holds only in-frame clones and misses some; the assay was immunoSEQ multiplex PCR. The data hold fewer than 200,000 clones, with 58% observed a single time. The TCR was taken from a human donor with alopecia areata. The rearrangement links TRBV2 to TRBJ2-6; tentative D call: TRBD2 (6 bases). Source: CD4+ T cells sorted from blood, taken between weeks 55 and 65, from a patient treated with tofacitinib. Here the CDR3 reads CASSDLRERGANVLTF. As DNA, the CDR3 is TGTGCCAGCAGTGATCTTCGGGAGCGTGGGGCCAACGTCCTGACTTTC.